These T cell receptor beta chains were read from a single sample in a study of T cells after yellow fever vaccination. TCRdb itself ran the 5' RACE reads through MiXCR, one entry per CDR3 protein. The sample contains under 400,000 distinct CDR3 sequences, about 9.9% of which appear only once. Sequencing used PBMCs, obtained on the day of the first yellow fever vaccination. The receptors were gathered from a man between 18 and 29 years old who received the YFV17D yellow fever vaccine. Each CDR3 is given with its conserved first and last residue. The D gene is left open where the match is weak. Only some rows state a clone size, as once, few, many or a class for expanded clones.

D gene: .
V gene: TRBV7-8
clone size: few
CDR3 length: 16
J gene: TRBJ2-3
CDR3 DNA: TGTGCCAGCAGCCCGCGAGAACAGGACACCACAGATACGCAGTATTTT
CDR3 protein: CASSPREQDTTDTQYF

D gene: .
V gene: TRBV12-3/TRBV12-4
clone size: many
CDR3 length: 14
J gene: TRBJ1-5
CDR3 DNA: TGTGCCAGCAGGGGGGACCACGGAGGCCAGCCCCAGCATTTT
CDR3 protein: CASRGDHGGQPQHF

D gene: .
V gene: TRBV12-3/TRBV12-4
clone size: many
CDR3 length: 12
J gene: TRBJ2-7
CDR3 DNA: TGTGCCAGCAGTTTGGGACACTACGAGCAGTACTTC
CDR3 protein: CASSLGHYEQYF

D gene: TRBD1
V gene: TRBV5-1
clone size: .
CDR3 length: 16
J gene: TRBJ1-3
CDR3 DNA: TGCGCCAGCAGCTTGGGGGACAGGGCGGACGGAAACACCATATATTTT
CDR3 protein: CASSLGDRADGNTIYF

D gene: .
V gene: TRBV10-3
clone size: many
CDR3 length: 12
J gene: TRBJ2-1
CDR3 DNA: TGTGCCATCAGTGAGTCGACCCATGAGCAGTTCTTC
CDR3 protein: CAISESTHEQFF

D gene: TRBD1
V gene: TRBV6-2/TRBV6-3
clone size: few
CDR3 length: 15
J gene: TRBJ1-5
CDR3 DNA: TGTGCCAGCAGTTTTAACGACAGGGCCAATCAGCCCCAGCATTTT
CDR3 protein: CASSFNDRANQPQHF

D gene: .
V gene: TRBV6-5
clone size: few
CDR3 length: 16
J gene: TRBJ1-5
CDR3 DNA: TGTGCCAGCAGTTCCCGCCCTAGGGGGGGGGAACAGCCCCAGCATTTT
CDR3 protein: CASSSRPRGGEQPQHF

D gene: .
V gene: TRBV5-1
clone size: few
CDR3 length: 16
J gene: TRBJ2-2
CDR3 DNA: TGCGCCAGCAGCTTCCGGGGGCAGACTCGCACCGGGGAGCTGTTTTTT
CDR3 protein: CASSFRGQTRTGELFF

D gene: TRBD1
V gene: TRBV5-6
clone size: .
CDR3 length: 13
J gene: TRBJ1-2
CDR3 DNA: TGTGCCAGCACCCTGACAGGGAAAGTGGGCTACACCTTC
CDR3 protein: CASTLTGKVGYTF

D gene: .
V gene: TRBV12-3/TRBV12-4
clone size: many
CDR3 length: 16
J gene: TRBJ2-7
CDR3 DNA: TGTGCCAGCAATGACCCGACAGGAGGCTACTCCTACGAGCAGTACTTC
CDR3 protein: CASNDPTGGYSYEQYF

D gene: TRBD2
V gene: TRBV4-3
clone size: few
CDR3 length: 19
J gene: TRBJ2-1
CDR3 DNA: TGCGCCAGCAGCCACCCGTCGAGGGCTAGCGGGGGATCAGGCAATGAGCAGTTCTTC
CDR3 protein: CASSHPSRASGGSGNEQFF

D gene: TRBD1
V gene: TRBV6-1
clone size: few
CDR3 length: 15
J gene: TRBJ2-2
CDR3 DNA: TGTGCCAGCAGCGACGGGACAGAGAACACCGGGGAGCTGTTTTTT
CDR3 protein: CASSDGTENTGELFF

D gene: TRBD1
V gene: TRBV6-2/TRBV6-3
clone size: few
CDR3 length: 16
J gene: TRBJ2-1
CDR3 DNA: TGTGCCAGCACAGAAGCCGGGACAGGGGGACACAATGAGCAGTTCTTC
CDR3 protein: CASTEAGTGGHNEQFF

D gene: TRBD2
V gene: TRBV5-1
clone size: .
CDR3 length: 15
J gene: TRBJ2-1
CDR3 DNA: TGCGCCAGCAGCATGGCCCTAGCGGGGGCCAATGAGCAGTTCTTC
CDR3 protein: CASSMALAGANEQFF

D gene: TRBD2
V gene: TRBV6-2/TRBV6-3
clone size: few
CDR3 length: 11
J gene: TRBJ2-1
CDR3 DNA: TGTGCCAGCAGGGGAGGGGTTGAGCAGTTCTTC
CDR3 protein: CASRGGVEQFF

D gene: .
V gene: TRBV6-2/TRBV6-3
clone size: .
CDR3 length: 14
J gene: TRBJ2-5
CDR3 DNA: TGTGCCAGCAGTTACGCGCGTGGAAAAGAGACCCAGTACTTC
CDR3 protein: CASSYARGKETQYF

D gene: TRBD1
V gene: TRBV12-3/TRBV12-4
clone size: many
CDR3 length: 15
J gene: TRBJ1-1
CDR3 DNA: TGTGCCAGCAGAGGGACAGGGGCTATGAACACTGAAGCTTTCTTT
CDR3 protein: CASRGTGAMNTEAFF

D gene: .
V gene: TRBV20-1
clone size: few
CDR3 length: 12
J gene: TRBJ2-7
CDR3 DNA: TGCAGTGCTAGAGATGGAGGGTACGAGCAGTACTTC
CDR3 protein: CSARDGGYEQYF

D gene: TRBD2
V gene: TRBV2
clone size: .
CDR3 length: 13
J gene: TRBJ2-7
CDR3 DNA: TGTGCCAGCAGCGTAGCGGGGGTGAACGAGCAGTACTTC
CDR3 protein: CASSVAGVNEQYF